This T cell receptor beta chain was sequenced during a study of T cell repertoires in cytomegalovirus infection. Study summary: Evidence of both CMV infection and a matching HLA type came from public TCR beta signatures. Study observations and caveats: Cumulative frequency (of public TCR beta family members) identified carriers of CMV plus the relevant HLA.

This clonotype was counted only a few times. The antigen is unknown. TCRdb passed the reads through MiXCR, listing each CDR3 protein once. Here the sample spans roughly 120,000 distinct CDR3 sequences, about 9.5% being singletons. This clonotype originated in a human donor in good health (CMV status not recorded). Some clones in this sample may be carry-over from other donors' samples. The sequenced sample consisted of PBMCs, sequenced either directly or after in vitro stimulation (not recorded which).

DNA of the CDR3: TGTGCCAGCAGCCCCGAGAGCGGGTTGAAGAATGAGCAGTTCTTC. Residues: CASSPESGLKNEQFF. V usage is TRBV9 and J usage is TRBJ2-1, with D possibly being TRBD2 (6 bases). Germline V lookup: CDR1 SGDLS, CDR2 YYNGEE. The CDR3 contains 15 residues. Trimming removed 4 bases from V and 7 bases from J, with 18 bases in between.